The count of the clone carrying this T cell receptor (beta chain) is one. Its antigen remains unknown. This specimen comes from a study of CD8+CD57+ T cells in acquired aplastic anemia. As for the study in general: When averaged, DNA from sorted CD4+ and CD8+ cells came to approximately 3.2 ug. Study conclusions and caveats: Patients and controls were found to share twenty-nine CD8+ CDR3 sequences.

TCR beta VDJ combinations and CDR3 sequences were profiled from genomic DNA. MiXCR, run by TCRdb on the reads, gives a single entry per CDR3 protein. The profile shows some 130,000 distinct CDR3 sequences, 48% of them singletons. Germline V gene data show CDR1 as MGHRA and CDR2 as YSYEKL. Trimming pared 1 base from V and 1 base from J, leaving 4 bases between. The CDR3 has 14 amino acids. The J gene is TRBJ2-2, the V gene TRBV4-1; D call uncertain. The receptor's source is a human donor in good health, serving as a control. Sequencing used sorted CD4+, CD8+, or CD8+CD57+ T cells (not recorded which) from PBMCs. The CDR3 sequence is CASSQGRNTGELFF. The CDR3 DNA is TGCGCCAGCAGCCAAGGACGGAACACCGGGGAGCTGTTTTTT.